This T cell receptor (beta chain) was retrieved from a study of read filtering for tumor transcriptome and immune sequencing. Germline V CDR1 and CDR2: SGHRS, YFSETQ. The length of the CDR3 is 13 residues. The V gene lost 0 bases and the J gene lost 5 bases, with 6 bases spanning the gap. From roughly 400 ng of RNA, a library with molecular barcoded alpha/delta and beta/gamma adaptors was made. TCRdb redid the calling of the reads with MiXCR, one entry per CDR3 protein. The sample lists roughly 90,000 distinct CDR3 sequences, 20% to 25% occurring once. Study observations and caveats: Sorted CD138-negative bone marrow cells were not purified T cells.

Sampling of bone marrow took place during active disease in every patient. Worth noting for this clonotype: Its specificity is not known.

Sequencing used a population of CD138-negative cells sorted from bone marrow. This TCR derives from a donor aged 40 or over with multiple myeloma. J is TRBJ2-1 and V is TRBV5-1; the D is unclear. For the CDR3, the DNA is TGCGCCAGCAGCTTGGTATCTCACAATGAGCAGTTCTTC. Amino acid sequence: CASSLVSHNEQFF.